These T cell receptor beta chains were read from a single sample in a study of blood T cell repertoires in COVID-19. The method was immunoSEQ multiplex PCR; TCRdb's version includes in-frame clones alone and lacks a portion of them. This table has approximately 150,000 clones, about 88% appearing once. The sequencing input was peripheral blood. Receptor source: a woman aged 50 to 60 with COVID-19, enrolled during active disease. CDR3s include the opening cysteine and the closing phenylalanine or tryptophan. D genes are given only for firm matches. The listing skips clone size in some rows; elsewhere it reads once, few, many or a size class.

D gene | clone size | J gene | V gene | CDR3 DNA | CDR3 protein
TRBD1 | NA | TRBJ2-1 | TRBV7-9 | TGTGCCAGCAGCCCCAGACAGGGTACATACAATGAGCAGTTCTTC | CASSPRQGTYNEQFF
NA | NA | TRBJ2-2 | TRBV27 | TGTGCCAGCAGGTACGGAGGGGGCGCAGCGGGGGAGCTGTTTTTT | CASRYGGGAAGELFF
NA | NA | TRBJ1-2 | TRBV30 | TGTGCCTGGAGAGCGCAAAGGACTGCTAGCTACACCTTC | CAWRAQRTASYTF
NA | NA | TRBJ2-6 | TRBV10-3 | TGTGCCATCAGTGAGTTGACTACCGGGGCCAACGTCCTGACTTTC | CAISELTTGANVLTF
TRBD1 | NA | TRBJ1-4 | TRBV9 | TGTGCCAGCAGCGTAAGTCAGGGGACAGGTGAAAAACTGTTTTTT | CASSVSQGTGEKLFF
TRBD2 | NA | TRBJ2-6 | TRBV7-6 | TGTGCCAGCAGCCCATTGTTGGAGCTAGCGGCTGGGGCCAACGTCCTGACTTTC | CASSPLLELAAGANVLTF
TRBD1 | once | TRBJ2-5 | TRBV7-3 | TGTGCCAGCAGCTCAAGGACAGGGGGCGCGGAGACCCAGTACTTC | CASSSRTGGAETQYF
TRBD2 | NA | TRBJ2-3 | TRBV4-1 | TGCGCCAGCAGCCAAGATCGGTTACGCCTAGCGGACAGCACAGATACGCAGTATTTT | CASSQDRLRLADSTDTQYF
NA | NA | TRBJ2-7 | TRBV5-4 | TGTGCCAGCAGCTTGGCCGGACAGAACTACGAGCAGTACTTC | CASSLAGQNYEQYF
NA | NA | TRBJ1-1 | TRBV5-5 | TGTGCCAGCAGCGTAAGGGGGACTGAAGCTTTCTTT | CASSVRGTEAFF
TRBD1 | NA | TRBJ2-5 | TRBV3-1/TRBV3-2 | TGTGCCAGCAGAGCGGACAGGTCTCGGTCGCAAGAGACCCAGTACTTC | CASRADRSRSQETQYF
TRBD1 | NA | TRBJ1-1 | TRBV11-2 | TGTGCCAGCAGCGTAAGACAGGGGAACACTGAAGCTTTCTTT | CASSVRQGNTEAFF
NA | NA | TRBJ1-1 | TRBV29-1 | TGCAGCGTTGAGGTACAAAAAGTGAACACTGAAGCTTTCTTT | CSVEVQKVNTEAFF
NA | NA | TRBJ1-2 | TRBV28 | TGTGCCAGCACTGACAGCCAGTACTATGGCTACACCTTC | CASTDSQYYGYTF
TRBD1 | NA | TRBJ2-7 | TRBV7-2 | TGTGCCAGCAGCCTACCGGACAGGGTTTACGAGCAGTACTTC | CASSLPDRVYEQYF
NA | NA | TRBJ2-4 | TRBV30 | TGTGCCTGGAGTGTATCGACGGGGGAACCAAACATTCAGTACTTC | CAWSVSTGEPNIQYF
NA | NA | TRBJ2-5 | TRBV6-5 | TGTGCCAGCAGTATCTTGGAGACCCAGTACTTC | CASSILETQYF
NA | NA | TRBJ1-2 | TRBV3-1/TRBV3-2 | TGTGCCAGCAGCCAACAATTCGACAGCTATGGCTACACCTTC | CASSQQFDSYGYTF
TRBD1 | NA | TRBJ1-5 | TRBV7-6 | TGTGCCAGCAGCTTAGGACAGGGGGCCGGCAATCAGCCCCAGCATTTT | CASSLGQGAGNQPQHF
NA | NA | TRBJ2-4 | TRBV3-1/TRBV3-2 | TGTGCCAGCAGCCCAGGACTACCGACACAAAACATTCAGTACTTC | CASSPGLPTQNIQYF
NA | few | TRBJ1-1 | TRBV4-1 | TGCGCCAGCAGCCAAGTCGGGCAGGGAAAGTTCACTGAAGCTTTCTTT | CASSQVGQGKFTEAFF
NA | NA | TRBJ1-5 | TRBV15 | TGTGCCACCAGCAGAAGTCTCGAGGGCGGCAATCAGCCCCAGCATTTT | CATSRSLEGGNQPQHF
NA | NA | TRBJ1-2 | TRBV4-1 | TGCGCCAGCAGCCAGTCCCGACAGTCCTTTTATGGCTACACCTTC | CASSQSRQSFYGYTF
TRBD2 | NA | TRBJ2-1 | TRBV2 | TGTGCCAGCAGCGCGACTAGCGGGGGGGGCAATGAGCAGTTCTTC | CASSATSGGGNEQFF
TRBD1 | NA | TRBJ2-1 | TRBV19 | TGTGCCAGTAGTATTTATCGGGACAGAATCTACAATGAGCAGTTCTTC | CASSIYRDRIYNEQFF
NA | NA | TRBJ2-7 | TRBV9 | TGTGCCAGCAGCGTAGCGGGAGAGGCTTACGGGCAGTACTTC | CASSVAGEAYGQYF
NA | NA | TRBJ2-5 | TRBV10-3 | TGTGCCATCAGTGAAGACTCAGGGTTCCAAGAGACCCAGTACTTC | CAISEDSGFQETQYF
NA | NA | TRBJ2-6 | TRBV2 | TGTGCCAGCAGTCCCCTCGGCGGTCTAGGGGCCAACGTCCTGACTTTC | CASSPLGGLGANVLTF
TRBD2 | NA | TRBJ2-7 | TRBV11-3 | TGTGCCAGCAGCTCCGGCTGGCTAGCGGGGGGCAGCTCCTACGAGCAGTACTTC | CASSSGWLAGGSSYEQYF
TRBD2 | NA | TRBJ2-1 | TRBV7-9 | TGTGCCAGCAGCTTTGCGGGGGCCTACAATGAGCAGTTCTTC | CASSFAGAYNEQFF
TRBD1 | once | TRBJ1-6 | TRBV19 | TGTGCCAGTAGTGGTGGGACAGGGGGCCTTAATTCACCCCTCCACTTT | CASSGGTGGLNSPLHF
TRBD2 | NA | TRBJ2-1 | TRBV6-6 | TGTGCCAGCAGCCCCGGGACTAGTCGGGACAATGAGCAGTTCTTC | CASSPGTSRDNEQFF
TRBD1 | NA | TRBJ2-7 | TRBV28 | TGTGCCAGCAGTCCGGGACAGATCAGCTACGAGCAGTACTTC | CASSPGQISYEQYF
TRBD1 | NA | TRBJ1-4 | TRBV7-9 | TGTGCCAGCAGTCAACAGGGGATTTTTGAAAAACTGTTTTTT | CASSQQGIFEKLFF
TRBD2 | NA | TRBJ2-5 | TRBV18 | TGTGCCAGCTCACGATGGACTAGCGGGGAAGAGACCCAGTACTTC | CASSRWTSGEETQYF
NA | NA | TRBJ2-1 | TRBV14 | TGTGCCAGCAGCCAACCCCCCACAAGGGGCTTTTACAATGAGCAGTTCTTC | CASSQPPTRGFYNEQFF
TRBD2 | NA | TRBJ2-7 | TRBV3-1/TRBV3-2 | TGTGCCAGCAGCCAAGGCGCGGGGGGGCTCGAGCAGTACTTC | CASSQGAGGLEQYF
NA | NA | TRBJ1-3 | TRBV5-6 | TGTGCCAGCAGCTTAGGGGATCGAGGAAACACCATATATTTT | CASSLGDRGNTIYF
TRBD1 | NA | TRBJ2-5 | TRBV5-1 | TGCGCCAGCAGCTCGACAGGGGGACAAGAGACCCAGTACTTC | CASSSTGGQETQYF
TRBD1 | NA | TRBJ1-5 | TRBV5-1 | TGCGCCAGCAGCTCGGGGACAGCTGACAATCAGCCCCAGCATTTT | CASSSGTADNQPQHF
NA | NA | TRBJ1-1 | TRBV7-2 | TGTGCCAGCAGCTTAAGGCAGGGAGGGACTGAAGCTTTCTTT | CASSLRQGGTEAFF
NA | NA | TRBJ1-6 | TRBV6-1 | TGTGCCAGCAGTGAACCCTCCAGAACCTATAATTCACCCCTCCACTTT | CASSEPSRTYNSPLHF
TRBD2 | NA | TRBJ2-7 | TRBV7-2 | TGTGCCAGCAGCTTAGCCGGTAGCGGGGACCCCTACGAGCAGTACTTC | CASSLAGSGDPYEQYF
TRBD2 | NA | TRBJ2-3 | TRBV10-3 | TGTGCCATCAGTGAGACGACTAGCGGAACAGATACGCAGTATTTT | CAISETTSGTDTQYF
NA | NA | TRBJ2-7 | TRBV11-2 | TGTGCCAGCAGCTTAGAGTATGGACAAGCCTCCTACGAGCAGTACTTC | CASSLEYGQASYEQYF
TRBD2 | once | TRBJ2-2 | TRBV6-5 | TGTGCCAGCAGTTACTCCGGACTAGCGGGCGGGGGGGAGCTGTTTTTT | CASSYSGLAGGGELFF
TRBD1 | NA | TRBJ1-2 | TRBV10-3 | TGTGCCATCAGCCGGGACAGGGGTAGCTACACCTTC | CAISRDRGSYTF
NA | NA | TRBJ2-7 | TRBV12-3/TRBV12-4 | TGTGCCAGCCTACTCGGCGGACACTACGAGCAGTACTTC | CASLLGGHYEQYF
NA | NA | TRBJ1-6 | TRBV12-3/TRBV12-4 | TGTGCCACGAAACAGGGATTTAATTCACCCCTCCACTTT | CATKQGFNSPLHF
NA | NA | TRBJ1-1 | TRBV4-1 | TGCGCCAGCAGCCAAGGACACTCGAACACTGAAGCTTTCTTT | CASSQGHSNTEAFF
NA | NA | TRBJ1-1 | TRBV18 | TGTGCCAGCTCACCATTGGAACGAGGACAGCTGAGTGAAGCTTTCTTT | CASSPLERGQLSEAFF
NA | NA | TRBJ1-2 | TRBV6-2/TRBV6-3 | TGTGCCAGCAGCCCCCTCGGTCGTGGCTATGGCTACACCTTC | CASSPLGRGYGYTF
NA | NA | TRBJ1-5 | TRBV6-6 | TGTGCCAGCAGACTCGGACAGCTCAATCAGCCCCAGCATTTT | CASRLGQLNQPQHF